A selection of T cell receptor beta chains follows, all from one sample in a study of shared clonotypes between healthy human individuals. The repertoire was sequenced with immunoSEQ multiplex PCR; TCRdb's copy has only in-frame clones and lacks some. This sample yields hundreds of thousands of clones, of which roughly four fifths are seen a single time; around 12% belongs to the top ten. The sample was PBMCs. These receptors were taken from a woman in her thirties or forties in good health. Some clones in this sample may be carry-over from other donors' samples. CDR3s include the opening cysteine and the closing phenylalanine or tryptophan. The D gene is left open where the match is weak. Size values are once, few and many counts, or a class for expanded clones, and some rows have none.

cdr3_aa	cdr3_nt	v_call	clone_size	j_call	d_call
CASSVGPRGEQYF	TGTGCCAGCAGCGTAGGACCTAGAGGTGAGCAGTACTTC	TRBV9	-	TRBJ2-7	-
CASTPDMQHGYTF	TGTGCCAGTACGCCAGACATGCAGCATGGCTACACCTTC	TRBV19	once	TRBJ1-2	-
CASSQDPRYTQETQYF	TGCGCCAGCAGCCAAGATCCTAGGTACACCCAAGAGACCCAGTACTTC	TRBV4-1	-	TRBJ2-5	-
CASSFFTSAYNEQFF	TGTGCCAGCAGCTTTTTTACTAGCGCCTACAATGAGCAGTTCTTC	TRBV7-6	few	TRBJ2-1	TRBD2
CASRPRTSGSNEQFF	TGTGCCAGCAGACCCAGGACTAGCGGGAGTAATGAGCAGTTCTTC	TRBV7-9	-	TRBJ2-1	TRBD2
CASSWNQGGNQPQHF	TGTGCCAGCAGCTGGAACCAGGGGGGCAATCAGCCCCAGCATTTT	TRBV7-8	-	TRBJ1-5	TRBD1
CASSSTTEAFF	TGTGCCAGCAGTTCTACCACTGAAGCTTTCTTT	TRBV6-5	-	TRBJ1-1	-
CASSPPTSGATNTGELFF	TGTGCCAGCAGCCCCCCCACTAGCGGGGCAACGAACACCGGGGAGCTGTTTTTT	TRBV7-2	-	TRBJ2-2	TRBD2
CASSLRRGKRTEAFF	TGTGCCAGCAGTTTAAGAAGAGGGAAGAGGACTGAAGCTTTCTTT	TRBV28	-	TRBJ1-1	-
CASSLGGRGRTGANVLTF	TGTGCCAGCAGCTTAGGGGGCAGGGGACGGACTGGGGCCAACGTCCTGACTTTC	TRBV7-8	many	TRBJ2-6	-
CASSLNRAGTGELFF	TGTGCCAGCAGTTTAAACAGGGCGGGCACCGGGGAGCTGTTTTTT	TRBV27	once	TRBJ2-2	-
CASRLAGVVEQFF	TGTGCCAGCAGACTAGCGGGAGTCGTAGAGCAGTTCTTC	TRBV7-2	-	TRBJ2-1	TRBD2
CASSDRLLDTQYF	TGTGCCAGCAGTGACCGGCTCTTGGATACGCAGTATTTT	TRBV6-4	-	TRBJ2-3	-
CASSEAGRTNEKLFF	TGTGCCAGCAGTGAAGCGGGGAGAACTAATGAAAAACTGTTTTTT	TRBV2	-	TRBJ1-4	-
CASSFLERGSTDTQYF	TGTGCCAGCAGCTTCCTTGAGCGGGGAAGCACAGATACGCAGTATTTT	TRBV7-6	-	TRBJ2-3	TRBD2
CASSLVAGVDIQYF	TGTGCCAGCAGCTTAGTAGCAGGGGTGGACATTCAGTACTTC	TRBV7-8	-	TRBJ2-4	-
CASSQDWGSEQYF	TGCGCCAGCAGTCAGGACTGGGGGTCTGAGCAGTACTTC	TRBV5-1	-	TRBJ2-7	-
CASSRDRVRHRDYGYTF	TGTGCCAGTAGCCGGGACAGGGTTCGACACCGGGACTATGGCTACACCTTC	TRBV19	-	TRBJ1-2	TRBD1
CASRPGVGTGELFF	TGTGCCAGCAGACCGGGAGTGGGGACCGGGGAGCTGTTTTTT	TRBV28	-	TRBJ2-2	-